The 15 T cell receptor beta chains below come from one sample, sequenced in a study of vaccination and CD4 T cells after COVID-19. Treatment here: roughly 10-day PBMC culture with coronavirus spike peptide pools or control peptides (ViraFEST assay). With the Oncomine TCR Beta short-read assay, DNA from cultured CD4+ T cells was sequenced. TCRdb reprocessed the PCR reads with MiXCR, giving one entry per CDR3 protein. The data hold thousands of distinct CDR3 sequences, with about 50% observed a single time. These receptors lack a known antigen. The sample consisted of CD4+ T cells from blood, cultured in vitro. The origin of the receptors is a human donor who had recovered from COVID-19.

The CDR3 DNA sequence: TGCAGTGCTAGGGGCGTCAATCAGAAGGGGCCCGATTCACCCCTCCACTTT. It is translated as CSARGVNQKGPDSPLHF. The chain carries TRBV20-1 and TRBJ1-6, with a tentative D call TRBD1 (5 bases). V dropped 3 bases and J dropped 8 bases, with 23 bases sitting between them. CDR3 length equals 17 residues. Germline V gene data show CDR1 as DFQATT and CDR2 as SNEGSKA (reference sequence).

This chain links TRBV7-6 with TRBJ2-1, with D tentatively TRBD1 (6 bases). The V gene lost 5 bases and the J gene lost 9 bases, with 14 bases spanning the gap. This CDR3 spans 13 amino acids. Germline lookup yields CDR1 SGHVS and CDR2 FNYEAQ. Here the CDR3 reads CASSERQDSEQFF. In nucleotides, the CDR3 is TGTGCCAGCAGCGAACGACAGGATAGTGAGCAGTTCTTC. Using reference TRBV7-6 and TRBJ2-1 for the parts outside the CDR3, the full variable domain is GAGVSQSPRYKVTKRGQDVALRCDPISGHVSLYWYRQALGQGPEFLTYFNYEAQQDKSGLPNDRFSAERPEGSISTLTIQRTEQRDSAMYRCASSERQDSEQFFGPGTRLTVL.

CDR3 nucleotide sequence: TGTGCCAGCAGCTTGGATCTAGGGAGTTGGAATGAGCAGTTCTTC. This codes for CASSLDLGSWNEQFF. The V call is TRBV5-4, the J call TRBJ2-1; perhaps TRBD2 as D (5 bases). The germline gives CDR1 SGHNT, CDR2 YYREEE (reference sequence). The V end was cut by 0 bases, the J end by 7 bases, with 14 bases between. The CDR3 is made up of 15 amino acids.

The sample holds a few counts of this clonotype. The rearrangement links TRBV5-4 to TRBJ1-5, with 8 bases lining up with TRBD1. CDR3 size: 17 residues. In germline, CDR1 is SGHNT, CDR2 YYREEE (reference sequence). Trimming took 1 base from V and 1 from J; bases not matched to a gene: 7. CDR3 sequence reads: CASSLRDRLSSNQPQHF. CDR3 DNA sequence: TGTGCCAGCAGCTTGCGGGACAGGCTATCCAGCAATCAGCCCCAGCATTTT.

This clonotype was counted between two and nine times. The chain recombines TRBV12-3 or TRBV12-4 with TRBJ2-5; 8 nucleotides line up with TRBD2. With 5 bases clipped from V and 8 bases from J, the junction kept 13 bases outside the gene matches. There are 15 residues in the CDR3. The DNA of the CDR3 is TGTGCCAGCAGTCGAAGCGGGGGTGGTCAAATCACCCAGTACTTC. Translated: CASSRSGGGQITQYF.

Concerning this clonotype itself: An end of the junction differs from the germline gene, which may be a read error. This chain joins TRBV7-7 and TRBJ2-2; D unclear. This CDR3 has 16 residues. Germline assignment: CDR1 SSHAT and CDR2 FNYEAQ (reference sequence). CDR3 sequence reads: CASSSVGPGHTGELFF. In nucleotides, the CDR3 is TGTGCTAGCAGCTCGGTAGGCCCAGGCCACACCGGGGAGCTGTTTTTT.

This clonotype was counted once. The V call is TRBV4-2, the J call TRBJ2-7, with 8 positions matching TRBD2. The CDR3 runs to 17 residues. The germline gives CDR1 LGHNA, CDR2 YNFKEQ. The trim removed 1 base at V and 4 bases at J, leaving 12 bases unmatched. This CDR3 reads CASSQVYTGGALYEQYF. The DNA for the CDR3 is TGTGCCAGCAGCCAAGTCTACACCGGGGGGGCTTTATACGAGCAGTACTTC.

By share of the sample, this clonotype is hyperexpanded. The V gene is TRBV6-1, the J gene TRBJ1-1; D is undetermined. Trimming stripped 6 bases from V and 1 base from J, with 9 bases between. Germline lookup yields CDR1 MNHNS and CDR2 SASEGT. CDR3 length: 13 amino acids. CDR3 amino acids: CASSVTRNTEAFF. For the CDR3, the DNA is TGTGCCAGCAGCGTAACACGGAACACTGAAGCTTTCTTT.

In this sample, this clonotype turned up a few times. This chain connects TRBV6-5 to TRBJ1-2; D is possibly TRBD1 (6 bases). The germline V and J ends were trimmed by 0 bases and 4 bases, with 12 bases remaining between them. Germline V gene lookup returns CDR1 MNHEY and CDR2 SVGAGI. The CDR3 is 15 residues long. CDR3 residues: CASSYSTGWPYGYTF. CDR3 bases: TGTGCCAGCAGTTACTCGACAGGATGGCCCTATGGCTACACCTTC.

V is TRBV20-1 and J is TRBJ1-1, with D unresolved. V lost 3 bases and J lost 6, with 14 bases in between. The CDR3 length is 13 residues. From germline, CDR1 is DFQATT and CDR2 SNEGSKA (reference sequence). The CDR3 coding sequence is TGCAGTGCTAGGGGGTCTAAAGGCGCTGAAGCTTTCTTT. Its protein product is CSARGSKGAEAFF.

This clonotype showed up just a few times. The chain has TRBV2 and TRBJ1-5; D unresolved. This CDR3 has 14 residues. Germline V gives CDR1 SNHLY, CDR2 FYNNEI. V shed 5 bases and J shed 0 bases, with 8 bases lying between them. CDR3 nucleotides: TGTGCCAGCAGTCGGGAATATAGCAATCAGCCCCAGCATTTT. This gives the protein CASSREYSNQPQHF. Full variable domain (outside the CDR3, taken from reference TRBV2 and TRBJ1-5): EPEVTQTPSHQVTQMGQEVILRCVPISNHLYFYWYRQILGQKVEFLVSFYNNEISEKSEIFDDQFSVERPDGSNFTLKIRSTKLEDSAMYFCASSREYSNQPQHFGDGTRLSIL.

This clonotype has just one count. The rearrangement joins TRBV2 to TRBJ2-3, with D hard to call. Trimming pared 5 bases from V and 7 bases from J, leaving 7 bases between. The V gene's germline CDR1 is SNHLY and CDR2 FYNNEI. The CDR3 length is 11 residues. As DNA, the CDR3 is TGTGCCAGCAGTTTTAGTAATACGCAGTATTTT. This sequence encodes CASSFSNTQYF.

Written as DNA, the CDR3 is TGTGCCACCAGCAGGGGGGGGGACGGCCGCCTGGGGGGACTGTTTTTT. This encodes CATSRGGDGRLGGLFF. This chain uses TRBV15 with TRBJ1-4; tentatively, D is TRBD1 (5 bases). V gave up 3 bases and J gave up 13 bases, with 24 bases separating them. Germline V CDR1 and CDR2: LNHNV, YYDKDF (reference sequence). This CDR3 contains 16 residues.

This clonotype appeared a few times. The chain carries TRBV15 and TRBJ1-2, with D possibly TRBD1 on 5 matching bases. V lost 1 base, J lost 9 bases, and 24 bases lay in between. The length of the CDR3 is 17 residues. The germline gives CDR1 LNHNV, CDR2 YYDKDF (reference sequence). The CDR3 is CATSRGGSGGTSYSYTF. The CDR3 nucleotides are TGTGCCACCAGCAGAGGCGGGTCGGGGGGGACCAGTTATAGCTACACCTTC.

This clonotype turned up a few times. The chain carries TRBV10-3 and TRBJ1-2; D might be TRBD1 (6 bases). The CDR3 is 15 amino acids. Deletions cut 6 bases from V and 5 bases from J, with 19 bases between. Germline V CDR1 and CDR2: ENHRY, SYGVKD. The CDR3 region is CAIRDGGLGGYGYTF. The CDR3 nucleotides read TGTGCCATCAGGGATGGGGGCCTAGGGGGATATGGCTACACCTTC.